The 27 T cell receptor beta chains below all came from one sample that was sequenced in a study of CD8 T cells in ankylosing spondylitis. TCRdb ran MiXCR on the 5' RACE reads and lists one entry per CDR3 protein. The sample shows a few hundred thousand distinct CDR3 sequences, under 30% of them seen only once. Specimen: blood, either unsorted or a sorted T cell fraction (not recorded which). These receptors came from a male donor with ankylosing spondylitis or in good health (not recorded which).

There are many counts of this clonotype. CDR3 sequence: CASSQQAQETQYF. In DNA form, the CDR3 reads TGTGCCAGCAGCCAGCAAGCCCAAGAGACCCAGTACTTC. The gene calls are TRBV6-6 and TRBJ2-5; no firm D call. This CDR3 has 13 amino acids. CDR1 and CDR2 from the germline V gene are MNHNY and SVGAGI (reference sequence). V shed 6 bases and J shed 1 base, with 9 bases lying between them.

This clonotype showed up many times. One junction end does not reproduce the germline sequence, and a read error may be involved. The gene calls are TRBV5-5 and TRBJ2-7; a possible D gene is TRBD1 (5 bases). This CDR3 has 13 amino acids. In germline, CDR1 is SGHKS, CDR2 YYEKEE (reference sequence). In DNA, the CDR3 is TGTGCCAGCAGTTTGGGGCAGTCCTACGAGCAGTACTTC. It translates to CASSLGQSYEQYF.

This clonotype came up many times. This chain links TRBV12-3 or TRBV12-4 with TRBJ1-1; 9 bases fit TRBD1. The CDR3 has 13 amino acids. The V segment lost 11 bases and the J segment 3 bases; nucleotides outside the gene matches: 7. The CDR3 sequence: CACNDRGDTEAFF. CDR3 DNA: TGTGCCTGCAACGACAGGGGGGACACTGAAGCTTTCTTT.

This clonotype was counted ten times or more. The gene calls are TRBV20-1 and TRBJ2-5; D gene unclear. With 7 bases removed from V and 0 bases from J, the gap between germline ends came to 12 bases. Germline assignment: CDR1 DFQATT and CDR2 SNEGSKA (reference sequence). This CDR3 is 13 amino acids long. This chain's CDR3 is CSGSVQYQETQYF. CDR3 DNA sequence: TGCAGTGGATCAGTTCAGTACCAAGAGACCCAGTACTTC.

The chain uses TRBV6-5 and TRBJ2-5; 9 bases align to TRBD1. CDR3 length: 14 amino acids. Germline CDR1 MNHEY, CDR2 SVGAGI. V shed 4 bases and J 5 bases; nucleotides not matched to a gene: 5. CDR3 protein: CASSWGTGKETQYF. CDR3 in DNA: TGTGCCAGCAGTTGGGGGACAGGGAAGGAGACCCAGTACTTC.

Details on this clonotype: The junction differs from germline at one of its ends, possibly a read error. The V call is TRBV20-1, the J call TRBJ1-2, with no clear D. Germline CDR1 and CDR2: DFQATT and SNEGSKA (reference sequence). The CDR3 consists of 14 residues. The CDR3 region has the DNA TGCAGTGCTCCCTCGCAGGAAAAGAACTGTGGCTACACCTTC. Amino acid sequence: CSAPSQEKNCGYTF.

This rearrangement joins TRBV6-1 to TRBJ2-7, with 10 nucleotides matching TRBD2. The CDR3 has 13 residues. V dropped 6 bases and J dropped 3; count of bases not matched to a gene: 2. Germline CDR1 MNHNS, CDR2 SASEGT. The DNA for the CDR3 is TGTGCCAGCAGATCTAGCGGGGGCTACGAGCAGTACTTC. This sequence encodes CASRSSGGYEQYF.

This clonotype has a count of ten or more. The chain is built from TRBV5-1 and TRBJ1-2; D might be TRBD1 (6 bases). The CDR3 extends over 14 amino acids. Trimming took 5 bases from V and 4 from J, leaving 15 bases between them. Germline V gene data show CDR1 as SGHRS and CDR2 as YFSETQ. CDR3 in DNA: TGCGCCAGCAGGACCTGGGACACCTCCTATGGCTACACCTTC. Translated, it gives CASRTWDTSYGYTF.

Only a few counts were recorded for this clonotype. The rearrangement uses TRBV7-2 and TRBJ1-1; a possible D gene is TRBD1 (5 bases). The V and J ends lost 5 bases and 11 bases respectively, with 15 bases between them. Germline V gives CDR1 SGHTA, CDR2 FQGNSA. CDR3 length: 12 residues. CDR3 nucleotides: TGTGCCAGCAGCCCTTACCGGGGCGTGGCTTTCTTT. Its protein is CASSPYRGVAFF.

The V call is TRBV20-1, the J call TRBJ2-3, with 7 bases fitting TRBD1. The CDR3 is 16 amino acids. V lost 5 bases to trimming and J lost 3 bases; unmatched junction nucleotides: 14. Germline CDR1 and CDR2: DFQATT and SNEGSKA (reference sequence). The CDR3: CSAPSLRDSWTDTQYF. Here the CDR3 DNA reads TGCAGTGCTCCGAGCCTCCGGGACAGTTGGACAGATACGCAGTATTTT.

This clonotype was observed many times. The rearrangement joins TRBV9 to TRBJ2-1; tentative D call: TRBD1 (6 bases). This CDR3 has 16 residues. V lost 0 bases to trimming and J lost 7 bases, with 17 bases between them. CDR1 and CDR2 from the germline V gene are SGDLS and YYNGEE. CDR3: CASSVGPGTRGNEQFF. The CDR3 nucleotides read TGTGCCAGCAGCGTAGGCCCTGGGACACGGGGAAATGAGCAGTTCTTC.

The rearrangement joins TRBV11-2 to TRBJ2-3; 8 positions agree with TRBD2. This CDR3 comprises 15 residues. With V trimmed by 3 bases and J by 1 base, 3 bases remained unmatched. Germline CDR1 reads SGHAT; CDR2 reads FQNNGV. CDR3 residues: CASSFTSGRTDTQYF. The CDR3 DNA follows: TGTGCCAGCAGCTTCACTAGCGGCCGCACAGATACGCAGTATTTT.

This clonotype was observed at least ten times. This rearrangement joins TRBV20-1 to TRBJ2-3; 9 positions agree with TRBD2. The CDR3 length is 16 residues. After removal of 6 bases from V and 8 bases from J, the junction contained 18 bases not matched to a gene. CDR1 is DFQATT, CDR2 SNEGSKA, per germline (reference sequence). CDR3 residues: CSATVSGGGVFGTQYF. DNA for the CDR3: TGCAGTGCGACGGTCTCTGGCGGGGGGGTTTTCGGTACGCAGTATTTT.

The gene calls are TRBV28 and TRBJ2-6, with D unresolved. V lost 6 bases, J lost 3 bases, and 24 bases lay in between. CDR1 MDHEN and CDR2 SYDVKM come from the germline V gene. The CDR3 spans 19 residues. The CDR3 reads CASSNQRLWVSLGANVLTF. In DNA form, the CDR3 reads TGTGCCAGCAGCAATCAAAGGCTCTGGGTTTCACTTGGGGCCAACGTCCTGACTTTC.

J is TRBJ2-3 and V is TRBV10-3; D not resolved. V was pared by 8 bases and J by 1 base, with 10 bases between. Germline assignment: CDR1 ENHRY and CDR2 SYGVKD. The CDR3 has 13 amino acids. In DNA form, the CDR3 reads TGTGCCATCCTGGACGCGCGCACAGATACGCAGTATTTT. Translating it yields CAILDARTDTQYF.

There are many counts of this clonotype. The rearrangement joins TRBV7-6 to TRBJ2-1; D is ambiguous. V was pared by 0 bases and J by 6 bases, with 9 bases between. This CDR3 spans 14 amino acids. Looked up from germline, CDR1 is SGHVS and CDR2 is FNYEAQ. In DNA, the CDR3 is TGTGCCAGCAGCTTAGCTGTAGTCGGCAATGAGCAGTTCTTC. As protein: CASSLAVVGNEQFF.

The chain links TRBV29-1 to TRBJ2-7; possible D gene TRBD2, 5 bases. The CDR3 is 15 amino acids. Trimming took 4 bases from V and 6 from J, leaving 22 bases between them. The germline CDR1 and CDR2 sequences are SQVTM and ANQGSEA. CDR3 sequence reads: CSVGSERRATSEQYF. The CDR3 DNA sequence: TGCAGCGTTGGGTCGGAGCGGCGAGCTACGAGCGAGCAGTACTTC.

The chain is built from TRBV3-1 and TRBJ2-3; 9 bases agree with TRBD1. Losses at the gene ends were 11 bases for V and 3 bases for J; bases not matched to a gene: 12. The germline gives CDR1 LGHDT, CDR2 YNNKEL (reference sequence). This CDR3 region has 15 residues. Here the CDR3 DNA reads TGTGCCTCCTGCCTCGGGACAGGGCAGACAGATACGCAGTATTTT. Amino acid sequence: CASCLGTGQTDTQYF.

Many counts were recorded for this clonotype. This chain links TRBV9 with TRBJ1-3; the D gene is possibly TRBD1 (6 bases). This CDR3 spans 14 amino acids. With 3 bases removed from V and 4 bases from J, the gap between germline ends came to 11 bases. CDR1 and CDR2 (germline): SGDLS, YYNGEE. CDR3 DNA: TGTGCCAGCAGCGAACAGGGAAGAGGAAACACCATATATTTT. Translating gives CASSEQGRGNTIYF.

CDR3 sequence: CATSGSYTDTQYF. The CDR3, as DNA: TGTGCCACCTCGGGCTCCTACACAGATACGCAGTATTTT. The chain has TRBV12-3 or TRBV12-4 and TRBJ2-3, with no clear D. The length of the CDR3 is 13 residues. The V end lost 10 bases, the J end lost 2 bases, and 13 bases lay between the germline ends.

This clonotype has a count of ten or more. The chain recombines TRBV7-3 with TRBJ2-5, with 12 positions matching TRBD2. The V gene's germline CDR1 is SGHTA and CDR2 FQGTGA. This CDR3 has 15 amino acids. V was clipped by 5 bases and J by 5 bases; unmatched bases: 6. CDR3 nucleotides: TGTGCCAGCAGCCCCTCTAGCGGGGGGGCGGAGACCCAGTACTTC. It is translated as CASSPSSGGAETQYF.

This clonotype showed up just a few times. The rearrangement links TRBV29-1 to TRBJ1-5, with 7 bases lining up with TRBD1. CDR3 size: 13 residues. CDR1 is SQVTM, CDR2 ANQGSEA, per germline. V lost 6 bases to trimming and J lost 4 bases; unmatched junction nucleotides: 6. The CDR3: CSVMEQGNQPQHF. Here the CDR3 DNA reads TGCAGCGTCATGGAACAGGGGAATCAGCCCCAGCATTTT. Combining the CDR3 with reference TRBV29-1 and TRBJ1-5 gives the whole variable domain SAVISQKPSRDICQRGTSLTIQCQVDSQVTMMFWYRQQPGQSLTLIATANQGSEATYESGFVIDKFPISRPNLTFSTLTVSNMSPEDSSIYLCSVMEQGNQPQHFGDGTRLSIL.

This clonotype was recorded a few times. The chain recombines TRBV20-1 with TRBJ2-5; TRBD1 matches 8 bases. The CDR3 spans 17 residues. After removal of 1 base from V and 4 bases from J, the junction contained 14 bases not matched to a gene. Germline V gene data show CDR1 as DFQATT and CDR2 as SNEGSKA (reference sequence). The CDR3 loop reads CSARGISRGRSGETQYF. Written as DNA, the CDR3 is TGCAGTGCTAGAGGAATCTCCAGGGGGCGGTCGGGAGAGACCCAGTACTTC.

On this clonotype: Sequence at one end of the junction differs from germline and may be a read error. The J gene is TRBJ2-5, the V gene TRBV6-4; D call uncertain. The germline V gene has CDR1 MRHNA and CDR2 SNTAGT. The CDR3 has 9 amino acids. The CDR3 is CTLKETQYF. CDR3 sequence (DNA): TGCACCCTCAAAGAGACCCAGTACTTC.

There are many counts of this clonotype. The chain employs TRBV20-1 and TRBJ2-7, with D possibly being TRBD1 (6 bases). Per germline, CDR1 DFQATT and CDR2 SNEGSKA (reference sequence). The CDR3 is 8 amino acids. CDR3 sequence reads: CRGPDSYF. DNA for the CDR3: TGCCGCGGACCGGACAGTTACTTC.

The rearrangement uses TRBV10-3 and TRBJ2-7; tentative D call: TRBD1 (5 bases). CDR1 is ENHRY and CDR2 is SYGVKD in the germline V gene. The CDR3 is 15 residues long. V was trimmed by 9 bases and J by 5 bases, leaving 23 bases between them. The CDR3 protein is CAIRGAGMIANEQYF. The CDR3 nucleotides are TGTGCCATTCGTGGGGCAGGGATGATTGCGAACGAGCAGTACTTC.

This clonotype was seen only a few times. The V call is TRBV20-1, the J call TRBJ2-5, with D possibly being TRBD2 (5 bases). Deletions cut 5 bases from V and 5 bases from J, with 18 bases between. The CDR3 consists of 14 residues. CDR1 and CDR2 from the germline V gene are DFQATT and SNEGSKA (reference sequence). The CDR3 bases are TGCAGTGCTGGCCAAACTAGTTACGGTGAGACCCAGTACTTC. Translating it yields CSAGQTSYGETQYF.